This T cell receptor (beta chain) originates from a study of vaccination and CD4 T cells after COVID-19. Oncomine TCR Beta short-read sequencing was applied to DNA from cultured CD4+ T cells. MiXCR was run by TCRdb on the PCR reads, yielding one entry per CDR3 protein. The sample lists approximately 12,000 distinct CDR3 sequences; more than 45% were seen once. Treatment specified: approximately nine-day PBMC culture with coronavirus spike peptide pools or control peptides (ViraFEST assay). V lost 3 bases to trimming and J lost 4 bases, with 6 bases between them. This CDR3 is built from 12 residues. Germline V gives CDR1 SEHNR, CDR2 FQNEAQ (reference sequence). A word on this clonotype: Its antigen is still unknown.

The TCR comes from a human donor who had recovered from COVID-19. The V and J genes are TRBV7-9 and TRBJ1-1; D ambiguous. The material sequenced was CD4+ T cells from blood, cultured in vitro. CDR3 amino acids: CASSLESTEAFF. CDR3 nucleotides: TGTGCCAGCAGCTTGGAGAGCACTGAAGCTTTCTTT.